These 3 T cell receptor beta chains were sequenced from one sample in a study of blood T cell repertoires in COVID-19. Repertoires were generated with immunoSEQ multiplex PCR, while TCRdb's copy carries only in-frame clones and drops some. The sample carries some 190,000 clones, more than 75% recorded once. What was sequenced was peripheral blood. Receptors originate from a human donor in a cohort sampled during active COVID-19.

This chain joins TRBV7-2 and TRBJ1-6, with TRBD1 matching 7 bases. V dropped 5 bases and J dropped 8; count of bases not matched to a gene: 12. Germline values: CDR1 SGHTA, CDR2 FQGNSA. The CDR3 is 16 residues long. CDR3 protein: CASSPVWSTGYSPLHF. CDR3 sequence (DNA): TGTGCCAGCAGCCCCGTTTGGTCGACAGGGTATTCACCCCTCCACTTT.

The chain is built from TRBV19 and TRBJ1-4; unclear D gene. The CDR3 runs 15 residues. Germline V lookup: CDR1 LNHDA, CDR2 SQIVND (reference sequence). V was shortened by 1 base and J by 8 bases, with 14 bases between the two germline ends. The CDR3: CASSIGRSAGEKLFF. The CDR3, as DNA: TGTGCCAGTAGTATAGGGCGCAGTGCGGGGGAAAAACTGTTTTTT.

The J gene is TRBJ1-2, the V gene TRBV3-1 (or the pseudogene TRBV3-2), with 9 bases matching TRBD1. CDR1 and CDR2 (germline): LGHDT, YNNKEL (reference sequence). The CDR3 spans 16 residues. With V trimmed by 2 bases and J by 2 bases, 6 bases remained unmatched. The CDR3 is CASSQIHRGQNYGYTF. CDR3 sequence (DNA): TGTGCCAGCAGCCAAATACACAGGGGGCAGAACTATGGCTACACCTTC.